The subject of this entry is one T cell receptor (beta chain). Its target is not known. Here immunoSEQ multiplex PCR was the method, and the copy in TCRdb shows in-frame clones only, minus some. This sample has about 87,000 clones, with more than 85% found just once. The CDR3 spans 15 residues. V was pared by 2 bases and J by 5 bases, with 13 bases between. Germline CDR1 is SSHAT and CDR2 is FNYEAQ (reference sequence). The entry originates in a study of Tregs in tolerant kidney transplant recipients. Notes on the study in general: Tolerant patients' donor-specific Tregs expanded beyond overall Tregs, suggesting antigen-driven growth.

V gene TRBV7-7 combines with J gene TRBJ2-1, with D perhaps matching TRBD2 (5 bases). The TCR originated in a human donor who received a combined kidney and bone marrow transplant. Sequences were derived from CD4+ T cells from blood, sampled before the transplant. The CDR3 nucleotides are TGTGCCAGCAGCTTATCGTTTACTAGTGACAATGAGCAGTTCTTC. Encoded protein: CASSLSFTSDNEQFF.